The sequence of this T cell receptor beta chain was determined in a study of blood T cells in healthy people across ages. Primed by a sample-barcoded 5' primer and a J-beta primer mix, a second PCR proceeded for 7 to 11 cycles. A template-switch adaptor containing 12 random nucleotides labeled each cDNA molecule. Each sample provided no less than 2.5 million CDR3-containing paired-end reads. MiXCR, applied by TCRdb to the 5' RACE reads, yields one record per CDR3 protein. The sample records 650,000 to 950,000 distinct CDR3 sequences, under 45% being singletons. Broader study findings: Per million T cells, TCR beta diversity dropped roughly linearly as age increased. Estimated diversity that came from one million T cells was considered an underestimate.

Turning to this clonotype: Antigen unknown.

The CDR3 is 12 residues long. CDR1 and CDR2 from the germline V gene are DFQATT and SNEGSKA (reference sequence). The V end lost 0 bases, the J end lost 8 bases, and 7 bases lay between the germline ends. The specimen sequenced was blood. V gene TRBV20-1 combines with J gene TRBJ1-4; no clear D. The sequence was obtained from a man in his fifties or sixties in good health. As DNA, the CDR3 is TGCAGTGCTAGAGACAGGTTAGAAAAACTGTTTTTT. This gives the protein CSARDRLEKLFF.